A single T cell receptor (beta chain) is shown here with its context. This sample is drawn from a study of blood T cell repertoires in COVID-19. Looking at the study overall: COVID-19 samples from acute and convalescent phases originated in the United States, Italy and Spain.

Clones were sequenced by immunoSEQ multiplex PCR, and TCRdb holds only the in-frame ones, with some missing. The top ten hold approximately 52% of the sample, which has just under 65,000 clones, 75% to 80% seen once. CDR3 length: 16 residues. The V and J ends lost 0 bases and 3 bases respectively, with 15 bases between them. The V gene's germline CDR1 is LGHDT and CDR2 YNNKEL (reference sequence). The source is a woman at least 80 years old with acute or convalescent COVID-19. Sequences were obtained from peripheral blood. V usage is TRBV3-1 (or the pseudogene TRBV3-2) and J usage is TRBJ2-7; maybe TRBD2 (6 bases). Here the CDR3 DNA reads TGTGCCAGCAGCCAAGATAGTGGCGGGACTCACTACGAGCAGTACTTC. It translates to CASSQDSGGTHYEQYF.